This TCR beta chain comes out of a study of neurological immune-mediated disorders. The ends lost 2 bases at V and 2 bases at J; junction bases unmatched: 5. The CDR3 contains 15 residues. Germline CDR1 reads SGHKS; CDR2 reads YYEKEE (reference sequence). TCRdb called the 5' RACE reads again in MiXCR, with one record for every CDR3 protein. The table records about 79,000 distinct CDR3 sequences, less than 15% of them present only once. Only a few counts were recorded for this clonotype. Healthy controls were blood bank volunteers in Maryland, USA. The sample comprised PBMCs. The chain carries TRBV5-5 and TRBJ2-5; 8 nucleotides line up with TRBD1. The receptor was derived from a woman aged 45 to 65 in good health. This chain's CDR3 is CASSFRGQGQETQYF. The CDR3 coding sequence is TGTGCCAGCAGCTTTCGTGGACAGGGACAAGAGACCCAGTACTTC.